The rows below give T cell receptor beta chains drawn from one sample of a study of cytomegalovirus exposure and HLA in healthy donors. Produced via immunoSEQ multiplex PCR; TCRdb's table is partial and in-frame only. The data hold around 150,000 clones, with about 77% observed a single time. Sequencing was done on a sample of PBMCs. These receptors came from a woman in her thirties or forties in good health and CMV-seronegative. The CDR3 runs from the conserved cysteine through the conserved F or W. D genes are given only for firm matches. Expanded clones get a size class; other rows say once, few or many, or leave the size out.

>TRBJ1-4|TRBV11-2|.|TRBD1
TGTGCCAGCAGTTATGGGACAGGGCAAGAAAAACTGTTTTTT
CASSYGTGQEKLFF
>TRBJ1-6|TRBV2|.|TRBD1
TGTGCCAGGAACGGACAGGGGGACGCGCCCCTCCACTTT
CARNGQGDAPLHF
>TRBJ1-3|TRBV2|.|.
TGTGCCAGCGGAGGGACGGTCGGAAACACCATATATTTT
CASGGTVGNTIYF
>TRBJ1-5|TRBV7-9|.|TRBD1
TGTGCCAGCAGGGGGGACAGTTCGAATCAGCCCCAGCATTTT
CASRGDSSNQPQHF
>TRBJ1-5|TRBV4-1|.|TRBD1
TGCGCCAGCAGCCAAGACCAGGGGGCGCGTCAGCCCCAGCATTTT
CASSQDQGARQPQHF
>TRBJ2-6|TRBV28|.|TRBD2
TGTGCCACTCTGGGGGGGACCTCTGGGGCCAACGTCCTGACTTTC
CATLGGTSGANVLTF
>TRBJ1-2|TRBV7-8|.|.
TGTGCCAGCAGCTTAGTTCCTGACTATGGCTACACCTTC
CASSLVPDYGYTF
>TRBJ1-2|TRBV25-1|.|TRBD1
TGTGCCAGCAGTGCATGGACAGGGGCTAACTATGGCTACACCTTC
CASSAWTGANYGYTF
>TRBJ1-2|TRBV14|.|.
TGTGCCAGCAGCCAATGGGGGGGGCTCTATGGCTACACCTTC
CASSQWGGLYGYTF
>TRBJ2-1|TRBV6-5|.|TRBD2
TGTGCCACACGGGAGGGCAATGAGCAGTTCTTC
CATREGNEQFF
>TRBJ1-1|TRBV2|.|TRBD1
TGTGCCAGCAGGGGACAGGGATGGGAAGCTTTCTTT
CASRGQGWEAFF
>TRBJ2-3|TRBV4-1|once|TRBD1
TGCGCCAGCAGCCATGAATCGTGGACAGGGCGGGGAACAGATACGCAGTATTTT
CASSHESWTGRGTDTQYF
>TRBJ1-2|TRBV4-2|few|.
TGTGCCAGCAGCCAAGGAAGGGGACAAGGCTATGGCTACACCTTC
CASSQGRGQGYGYTF
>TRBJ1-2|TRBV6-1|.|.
TGTGCCAGCAGAGCAGGGATGCTGGAATATGGCTACACCTTC
CASRAGMLEYGYTF
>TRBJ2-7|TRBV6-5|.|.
TGTGCCAGCAGTTACTATCGGGGTTCCGAGCAGTACTTC
CASSYYRGSEQYF
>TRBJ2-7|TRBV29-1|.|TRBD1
TGCAGCGTGTCCGGGACAGCGAGCTCCTACGAGCAGTACTTC
CSVSGTASSYEQYF
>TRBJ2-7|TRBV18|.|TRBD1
TGTGCCAGCTCGCAGGGACAGGGGGACCTCTACGAGCAGTACTTC
CASSQGQGDLYEQYF
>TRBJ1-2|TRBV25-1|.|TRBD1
TGTGCCAGCACCAAGGGGGCGGCGTATGGCTACACCTTC
CASTKGAAYGYTF
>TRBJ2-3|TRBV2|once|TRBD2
TGTGCCAGCAGTGAAGCGGGAGGGACTAGTCGGGGAGATACGCAGTATTTT
CASSEAGGTSRGDTQYF
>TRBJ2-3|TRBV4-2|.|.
TGTGCCAGCAGCCAAGAACCACGTTACTCCACAGATACGCAGTATTTT
CASSQEPRYSTDTQYF
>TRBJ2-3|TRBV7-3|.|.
TGTGCCAGCAGCTTAGGCGGGGCCGCAGATACGCAGTATTTT
CASSLGGAADTQYF
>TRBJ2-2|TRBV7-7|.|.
TGTGCCAGCAGCTTAACTCCACAGGGCACCGGGGAGCTGTTTTTT
CASSLTPQGTGELFF
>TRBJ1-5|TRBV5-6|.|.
TGTGCCAGCAGCCTCCTTCGGTCAGGACAGCCCCAGCATTTT
CASSLLRSGQPQHF
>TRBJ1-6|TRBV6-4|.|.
TGTGCCAGCAGCAGGTCCCCGGGGAATTCACCCCTCCACTTT
CASSRSPGNSPLHF
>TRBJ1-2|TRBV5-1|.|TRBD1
TGCGCCAGCAGCTATGGACAGGCTGGTGGCTACACCTTC
CASSYGQAGGYTF
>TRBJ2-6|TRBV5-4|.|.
TGTGCCTTTACATACTCTGGGGCCAACGTCCTGACTTTC
CAFTYSGANVLTF
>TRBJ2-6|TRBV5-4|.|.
TGTGCCAGCAGCTTGGAACTAGGGGGTTCCTCTGGGGCCAACGTCCTGACTTTC
CASSLELGGSSGANVLTF
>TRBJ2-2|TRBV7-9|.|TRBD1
TGTGCCAGCAGCTTATTTCCAGGGGGCGGCACCGGGGAGCTGTTTTTT
CASSLFPGGGTGELFF
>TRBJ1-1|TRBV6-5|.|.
TGTGCCAGCAGTTTTCGGGGGGCGACTGAAGCTTTCTTT
CASSFRGATEAFF
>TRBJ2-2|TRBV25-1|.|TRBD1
TGTGCCAGCAGTCCGGACAGGGGGACCGGGGAGCTGTTTTTT
CASSPDRGTGELFF
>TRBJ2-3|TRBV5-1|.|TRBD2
TGCGCCAGCAGCAAAGGGACTAGCGGGGGGATGTACCCGCCGCAGTATTTT
CASSKGTSGGMYPPQYF
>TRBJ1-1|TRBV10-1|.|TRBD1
TGCGCCAGCAGTGAAAGAGCCGGGACAGGATGCGAAGCTTTCTTT
CASSERAGTGCEAFF
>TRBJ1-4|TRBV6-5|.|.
TGTGCCAGCAGTCAACAGGGAACTAATGAAAAACTGTTTTTT
CASSQQGTNEKLFF
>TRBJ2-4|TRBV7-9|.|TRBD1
TGTGCCAGCAGTTATACAGGGGGCCTAAGCATTCAGTACTTC
CASSYTGGLSIQYF
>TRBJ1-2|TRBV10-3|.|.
TGTGCCATCAGTGGATCTTTCGGGGAACGGTTGAGCTACACCTTC
CAISGSFGERLSYTF
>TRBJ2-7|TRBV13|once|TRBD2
TGTGCCAGTGGGAGGGGAAGGGCGACCTACGAGCAGTACTTC
CASGRGRATYEQYF
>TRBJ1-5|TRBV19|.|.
TGTGCCACCGCCCAGACAGCCAATCAGCCCCAGCATTTT
CATAQTANQPQHF
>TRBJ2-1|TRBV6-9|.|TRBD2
TGTGCCAGCAGTTATCTGGCGGGGGGCTCCGGTGAGCAGTTCTTC
CASSYLAGGSGEQFF
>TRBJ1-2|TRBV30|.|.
TGTGCCTGGTCGGGGAGTCGTGGCTACACCTTC
CAWSGSRGYTF
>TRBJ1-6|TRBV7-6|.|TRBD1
TGTGCCAGCAGCTTAGAGGGGGCAACCTATAATTCACCCCTCCACTTT
CASSLEGATYNSPLHF
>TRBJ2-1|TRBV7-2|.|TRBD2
TGTGCCAGCAGCTCCGCCGGGACTAGGTCTTACAATGAGCAGTTCTTC
CASSSAGTRSYNEQFF
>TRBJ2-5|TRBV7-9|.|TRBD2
TGTGCCAGCAGCTTAGCGTCCGGTAGCGGGGGGCCGTCAAAGACCCAGTACTTC
CASSLASGSGGPSKTQYF
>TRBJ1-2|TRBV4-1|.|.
TGCGCCAGCAGCCCTTCTCAGACAGAACGGTCCAGCTTC
CASSPSQTERSSF
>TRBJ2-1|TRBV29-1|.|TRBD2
TGCAGCGTTGTTCTTCTGGTAGCGGGGGGGCCTGGGGACAATGAGCAGTTCTTC
CSVVLLVAGGPGDNEQFF
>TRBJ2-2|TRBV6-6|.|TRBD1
TGTGCCAGCAGTTACGGGGACAGCAACACCGGGGAGCTGTTTTTT
CASSYGDSNTGELFF
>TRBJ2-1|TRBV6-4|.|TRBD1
TGTGCCAGCAGTGACCCTCCGGGACAGGGAAACAATGAGCAGTTCTTC
CASSDPPGQGNNEQFF
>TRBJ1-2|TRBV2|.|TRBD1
TGTGCCAGCAGTGACGACAGGGCCCATGGCTACACCTTC
CASSDDRAHGYTF
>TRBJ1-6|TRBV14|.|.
TGTGCCAGCAGCCAAGTCTTAGGAGACTCACCCCTCCACTTT
CASSQVLGDSPLHF
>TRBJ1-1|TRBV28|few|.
TGTGCCAGCAGTTTGGAGGGATCCACTGAAGCTTTCTTT
CASSLEGSTEAFF
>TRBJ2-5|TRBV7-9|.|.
TGTGCCAGCACCCTGGCCGGGCAAGAGACCCAGTACTTC
CASTLAGQETQYF
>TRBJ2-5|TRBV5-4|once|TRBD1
TGTGCCAGCAGCTTGGAGACAGGGAAAGAGACCCAGTACTTC
CASSLETGKETQYF
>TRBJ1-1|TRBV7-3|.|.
TGTGCCAGCAGCTTAACTGGGGGCCCGAGATCTGAAGCTTTCTTT
CASSLTGGPRSEAFF
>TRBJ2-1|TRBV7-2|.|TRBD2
TGTGCCAGCAGCTTATCGCGGGGGGGCCAGCCCTACAATGAGCAGTTCTTC
CASSLSRGGQPYNEQFF
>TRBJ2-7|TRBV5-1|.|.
TGCGCCAGCAGCTTGGGACTGAGAAGCTCCTACGAGCAGTACTTC
CASSLGLRSSYEQYF
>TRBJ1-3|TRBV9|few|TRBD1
TGTGCCAGCAGCGCTGGGACAGGGGTGGCTGGAAACACCATATATTTT
CASSAGTGVAGNTIYF
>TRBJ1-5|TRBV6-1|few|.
TGTGCCAGCAGTCCCAGGGTGGGCAATCAGCCCCAGCATTTT
CASSPRVGNQPQHF
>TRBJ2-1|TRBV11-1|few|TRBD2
TGTGCCAGCAGCCCTCTCAGCAGCGGGGGGAAAAATGAGCAGTTCTTC
CASSPLSSGGKNEQFF
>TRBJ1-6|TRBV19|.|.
TGTGCCACCTCCACGGGGAATTCACCCCTCCACTTT
CATSTGNSPLHF